The T cell receptor (beta chain) under discussion was sequenced for a study of blood T cells in healthy people across ages. Whole-study results and caveats: Diversity of TCR beta correlated strongly with naive T cell percentage. With unsorted PBMCs, a conclusive comparison of naive versus antigen-experienced cells was not possible. Greater diversity and more naive CD4+ cells were seen in long-lived donors than in aged donors.

This CDR3 contains 16 residues. Trimming stripped 3 bases from V and 11 bases from J, with 26 bases between. CDR1 is SGHRS, CDR2 YFSETQ, per germline. Together with a sample-barcoded 5' primer, a J-beta primer mix was included in a second PCR lasting about 7 to 11 cycles. From the 5' RACE reads, TCRdb called clonotypes with MiXCR, one entry per CDR3 protein. There are fewer than 1.5 million distinct CDR3 sequences in the sample; around two fifths occur only once, and 7% to 9% lies in the top ten. Peripheral blood was drawn, roughly 10 milliliters per donor. Notes on this clonotype: No antigen is known for it.

The chain employs TRBV5-1 and TRBJ2-5; possibly TRBD1 for D (7 bases). The sequence derives from a woman between 18 and 29 years old in good health. Input material: blood. The CDR3 DNA sequence: TGCGCCAGCAGCTGGGGGGACAGACCGATCTCCTACGGGCAGTACTTC. Translated, it gives CASSWGDRPISYGQYF.